The 15 T cell receptor beta chains presented below share a single source sample, sequenced in a study of T cell responses to AZD1222 COVID-19 vaccine. The protocol was immunoSEQ multiplex PCR, while the TCRdb copy is restricted to in-frame clones and leaves out a portion. This table has about 190,000 clones, approximately 90% appearing once. Sequenced here: peripheral blood, sampled 28 days after the second dose of the MenACWY control vaccine. These receptors all stem from an adult who received the MenACWY meningococcal vaccine as a control.

This chain uses TRBV6-5 with TRBJ2-2; weak D call: TRBD2 (5 bases). The length of the CDR3 is 13 residues. The germline gives CDR1 MNHEY, CDR2 SVGAGI. V lost 7 bases and J lost 5, with 11 bases in between. CDR3 region: CASTPGITGELFF. DNA for the CDR3: TGTGCCAGCACCCCGGGGATTACCGGGGAGCTGTTTTTT.

The table lists this clone with a count of one. This chain joins TRBV11-3 and TRBJ2-2; the D gene is possibly TRBD1 (6 bases). The CDR3 extends over 14 amino acids. Germline CDR1 reads SGHNT; CDR2 reads YENEEA. V was shortened by 5 bases and J by 1 base, with 8 bases between the two germline ends. The CDR3 loop reads CASSKQGNTGELFF. CDR3 DNA sequence: TGTGCCAGCAGCAAACAGGGGAACACCGGGGAGCTGTTTTTT.

This clone is a singleton in its sample. The rearrangement uses TRBV2 and TRBJ1-3; 7 bases line up with TRBD1. Germline V gives CDR1 SNHLY, CDR2 FYNNEI. The CDR3 extends over 15 amino acids. V dropped 7 bases and J dropped 2; count of bases not matched to a gene: 8. CDR3: CASIEGRGAGNTIYF. The CDR3 DNA follows: TGTGCCAGCATCGAGGGCAGGGGGGCTGGAAACACCATATATTTT.

V gene TRBV6-5 combines with J gene TRBJ2-7; TRBD1 aligns across 7 bases. Germline V gene data show CDR1 as MNHEY and CDR2 as SVGAGI. The CDR3 spans 15 residues. V trimming: 10 bases; J trimming: 1 base; junction bases outside the gene matches: 13. CDR3 bases: TGTGCCACCGCTCCGTTCCCGGGACAGTCCTACGAGCAGTACTTC. This translates into CATAPFPGQSYEQYF.

This clone was observed a single time. The V call is TRBV30, the J call TRBJ1-1; a weak D match, TRBD1 (5 bases). CDR3 length: 13 amino acids. V gave up 2 bases and J gave up 10 bases, with 17 bases separating them. The V gene's germline CDR1 is GTSNPN and CDR2 SVGIG (reference sequence). The CDR3 sequence: CAWSRRAEGRAFF. In DNA form, the CDR3 reads TGTGCCTGGAGTCGAAGGGCCGAGGGGAGAGCTTTCTTT.

The chain combines TRBV7-2 with TRBJ1-1; D is uncertain. Trimming cost V 2 bases and J 5 bases, with 9 bases left between them. Germline loops: CDR1 SGHTA, CDR2 FQGNSA. The CDR3 contains 13 residues. In DNA, the CDR3 is TGTGCCAGCAGCTTACCCCCGAGAACTGAAGCTTTCTTT. The encoded protein is CASSLPPRTEAFF. The whole variable domain, remainder taken from reference TRBV7-2 and TRBJ1-1, is GAGVSQSPSNKVTEKGKDVELRCDPISGHTALYWYRQSLGQGLEFLIYFQGNSAPDKSGLPSDRFSAERTGGSVSTLTIQRTQQEDSAVYLCASSLPPRTEAFFGQGTRLTVV.

The chain joins TRBV10-3 to TRBJ2-7; 8 bases match TRBD2. Germline assignment: CDR1 ENHRY and CDR2 SYGVKD. V dropped 10 bases and J dropped 7; count of bases not matched to a gene: 12. This CDR3 spans 13 amino acids. For the CDR3, the DNA is TGTGCCAGCAAGCGGGAGCCCCCCGGGGAGCAGTACTTC. Amino acids: CASKREPPGEQYF.

J is TRBJ1-2 and V is TRBV18; D gene uncertain. There are 14 residues in the CDR3. CDR1 KGHSH and CDR2 LQKENI come from the germline V gene. Trimming took off 3 bases at V and 4 bases at J, with 12 bases between the two ends. The CDR3: CASSPTTEGYGYTF. The CDR3 DNA is TGTGCCAGCTCACCGACGACGGAGGGCTATGGCTACACCTTC.

The chain employs TRBV3-1 (or the pseudogene TRBV3-2) and TRBJ1-2, with 7 bases that match TRBD1. J was trimmed by 8 bases and V by 1 base; bases with no gene match: 1. CDR1 is LGHDT, CDR2 YNNKEL, per germline (reference sequence). The CDR3 is 12 amino acids. The CDR3 region has the DNA TGTGCCAGCAGCCAAGTGACAGGGGGCTACACCTTC. It codes for CASSQVTGGYTF.

V and J are TRBV7-6 and TRBJ1-5; no definite D call. Trimming removed 1 base from V and 2 bases from J, with 9 bases in between. The CDR3 has 15 amino acids. Germline assignment: CDR1 SGHVS and CDR2 FNYEAQ. CDR3 bases: TGTGCCAGCAGCTTAGAGGGAAATGGCAATCAGCCCCAGCATTTT. Its translation is CASSLEGNGNQPQHF.

This chain links TRBV5-1 with TRBJ2-2; TRBD2 matches 12 bases. Per the germline V gene, CDR1 is SGHRS and CDR2 is YFSETQ. V lost 4 bases to trimming and J lost 4 bases; unmatched junction nucleotides: 5. CDR3 size: 16 residues. DNA for the CDR3: TGCGCCAGCAGCCAAGGACTAGCGGGATTCACCGGGGAGCTGTTTTTT. Translating gives CASSQGLAGFTGELFF.

The V gene is TRBV6-6, the J gene TRBJ1-4; D not certain. Trimming shortened V by 4 bases and J by 8 bases, and 8 bases separated the two germline ends. This CDR3 is 12 amino acids long. Germline lookup yields CDR1 MNHNY and CDR2 SVGAGI (reference sequence). CDR3 sequence (DNA): TGTGCCAGCAGTTGGGATAGAGAAAAACTGTTTTTT. This translates into CASSWDREKLFF.

V usage is TRBV3-1 (or the pseudogene TRBV3-2) and J usage is TRBJ2-5, with TRBD2 matching 14 bases. The junction had 7 bases not matched to a gene; V was cut back by 3 bases and J by 7 bases. The germline V gene encodes CDR1 LGHDT and CDR2 YNNKEL (reference sequence). The CDR3 length is 16 residues. The CDR3 nucleotides read TGTGCCAGCAGCCAGGGACTAGCGGGAGCTAGGGCGACCCAGTACTTC. This translates into CASSQGLAGARATQYF.

CDR3 DNA sequence: TGTGCCAGCAGCTTAGGGTCAGATGTTTTGGACGAGCAGTACTTC. Translating it yields CASSLGSDVLDEQYF. The chain is built from TRBV7-6 and TRBJ2-7; D remains unclear. V dropped 1 base and J dropped 5 bases, with 15 bases sitting between them. The CDR3 has 15 amino acids. Per germline, CDR1 SGHVS and CDR2 FNYEAQ.

Here the CDR3 reads CASSLGQVGPNEQFF. The CDR3 DNA is TGTGCCAGCTCACTTGGACAGGTCGGACCCAATGAGCAGTTCTTC. The rearrangement joins TRBV18 to TRBJ2-1; 7 bases align to TRBD1. Germline V gives CDR1 KGHSH, CDR2 LQKENI. V trimming: 4 bases; J trimming: 6 bases; junction bases outside the gene matches: 9. The CDR3 spans 15 residues.